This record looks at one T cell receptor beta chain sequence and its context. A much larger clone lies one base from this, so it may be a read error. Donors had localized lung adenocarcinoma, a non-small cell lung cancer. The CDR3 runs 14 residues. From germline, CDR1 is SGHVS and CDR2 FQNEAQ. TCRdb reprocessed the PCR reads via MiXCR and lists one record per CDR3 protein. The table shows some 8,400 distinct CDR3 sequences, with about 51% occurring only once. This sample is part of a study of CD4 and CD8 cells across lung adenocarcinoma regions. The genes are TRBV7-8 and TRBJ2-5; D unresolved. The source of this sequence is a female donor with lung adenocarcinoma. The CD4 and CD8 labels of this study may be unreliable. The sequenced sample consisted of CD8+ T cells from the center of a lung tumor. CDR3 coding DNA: TGTGCCAGCAGCTTCCGACGGCCCCAAGAGACCCAGTCCTTC. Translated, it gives CASSFRRPQETQSF.